This passage covers 5 T cell receptor beta chains from one sample sequenced in a study of T-cell reconstitution after alpha-beta-depleted transplantation in children. Unique molecular identifiers tagged the TCRbeta library. TCRdb re-analysed the PCR reads in MiXCR, keeping a single row per CDR3 protein. The repertoire has roughly 250,000 distinct CDR3 sequences, roughly 8% of them found once; the top ten carry 5% to 7%. The sample consisted of PBMCs, mostly from graft donor cells, taken 180 days after TCRalphabeta/CD19-depleted stem cell transplant. All receptors derive from a male patient between 10 and 17 years old who had a stem cell transplant for acute lymphoblastic leukemia, so the T cells may come from the graft donor.

The chain links TRBV7-2 to TRBJ1-3; D perhaps matches TRBD1 (6 bases). This CDR3 region has 17 residues. Germline CDR1 reads SGHTA; CDR2 reads FQGNSA. V was clipped by 0 bases and J by 0 bases, with 12 bases between them. CDR3 coding DNA: TGTGCCAGCAGCTTAGCTGGGTCAGGGGCCTCTGGAAACACCATATATTTT. It translates to CASSLAGSGASGNTIYF.

This clonotype was observed at least ten times. V usage is TRBV6-5 and J usage is TRBJ2-7; a weak D match, TRBD2 (5 bases). CDR1 MNHEY and CDR2 SVGAGI come from the germline V gene. Trimming removed 2 bases from V and 1 base from J, with 12 bases in between. This CDR3 comprises 15 residues. The CDR3 is CASSYTGLASYEQYF. CDR3 nucleotides: TGTGCCAGCAGTTACACCGGGCTAGCTTCCTACGAGCAGTACTTC.

The chain carries TRBV20-1 and TRBJ1-1; D ambiguous. Germline loops: CDR1 DFQATT, CDR2 SNEGSKA (reference sequence). Trimming took 0 bases from V and 8 from J, leaving 7 bases between them. This CDR3 comprises 11 residues. Here the CDR3 reads CSARDRWEAFF. The CDR3 region has the DNA TGCAGTGCTAGAGATAGATGGGAAGCTTTCTTT.

This clonotype showed up many times. The chain combines TRBV12-3 or TRBV12-4 with TRBJ2-7; TRBD1 matches 7 bases. V was clipped by 2 bases and J by 2 bases; unmatched bases: 6. The CDR3 consists of 15 residues. This chain's CDR3 is CASSLRQGPAYEQYF. The CDR3 bases are TGTGCCAGCAGTTTAAGACAGGGTCCGGCCTACGAGCAGTACTTC.

At least ten counts were recorded for this clonotype. The rearrangement uses TRBV28 and TRBJ1-6; D not resolved. Germline CDR1 and CDR2: MDHEN and SYDVKM. The V end lost 9 bases, the J end lost 2 bases, and 8 bases lay between the germline ends. The CDR3 spans 13 residues. CDR3 in amino acids: CASRAPYNSPLHF. CDR3 coding DNA: TGTGCCAGTAGGGCCCCCTATAATTCACCCCTCCACTTT.